This entry lists 9 T cell receptor beta chains sequenced from one sample in a study of blood T cell repertoires in COVID-19. Sequenced by immunoSEQ multiplex PCR; TCRdb stores in-frame clones only, minus some. The sample lists about 200,000 clones; approximately 94% were seen once. What was sequenced was peripheral blood. All receptors derive from a man aged 25-45 years with COVID-19, enrolled during active disease.

The chain links TRBV6-5 to TRBJ1-5, with 8 bases identical to TRBD1. V dropped 6 bases and J dropped 10; count of bases not matched to a gene: 11. The V gene's germline CDR1 is MNHEY and CDR2 SVGAGI. The CDR3 loop spans 14 amino acids. CDR3 sequence (DNA): TGTGCCAGCAGCTTAGCTGGACAGGGCTCACCCCAGCATTTT. This translates into CASSLAGQGSPQHF.

This rearrangement joins TRBV6-2 or TRBV6-3 to TRBJ1-6; possible D gene TRBD1, 5 bases. The ends were cut back, 2 bases at V and 5 bases at J, with 10 bases in the middle. The germline CDR1 and CDR2 sequences are MNHEY and SVGEGT. The CDR3 runs to 15 residues. Here the CDR3 reads CASSYVQGNNSPLHF. CDR3 sequence (DNA): TGTGCCAGCAGTTACGTGCAGGGCAATAATTCACCCCTCCACTTT.

This sequence joins TRBV13 and TRBJ2-5; possible D gene TRBD2, 6 bases. The CDR3 has 14 residues. V was pared by 4 bases and J by 5 bases, with 14 bases between. Germline V gene sequence: CDR1 PRHDT, CDR2 FYEKMQ (reference sequence). For the CDR3, the DNA is TGTGCCAGCAGCTCTAGCGAGATTGGCGAGACCCAGTACTTC. This translates into CASSSSEIGETQYF.

The J gene is TRBJ1-2, the V gene TRBV4-1, with D possibly matching TRBD1 (5 bases). The CDR3 totals 15 residues. V lost 0 bases, J lost 8 bases, and 16 bases lay in between. Germline CDR1 and CDR2: MGHRA and YSYEKL. The CDR3 loop is CASSQDQGGRVGYTF. The DNA for the CDR3 is TGCGCCAGCAGCCAAGATCAGGGAGGGAGGGTAGGCTACACCTTC.

This chain links TRBV6-1 with TRBJ1-2, with TRBD1 matching 7 bases. Germline V gene data show CDR1 as MNHNS and CDR2 as SASEGT. The ends lost 4 bases at V and 7 bases at J; junction bases unmatched: 18. The CDR3 covers 17 residues. CDR3 residues: CASSATSRTGSFGGYTF. In nucleotides, the CDR3 is TGTGCCAGCAGTGCCACTTCTAGGACAGGCTCCTTCGGTGGCTACACCTTC.

The chain combines TRBV6-5 with TRBJ2-7; 8 nucleotides agree with TRBD1. V trimming: 0 bases; J trimming: 2 bases; junction bases outside the gene matches: 3. Germline CDR1 is MNHEY and CDR2 is SVGAGI. This CDR3 is 15 amino acids long. CDR3 bases: TGTGCCAGCAGTTACTCAACAGGGGGTACCTACGAGCAGTACTTC. Translating gives CASSYSTGGTYEQYF.

The rearrangement joins TRBV15 to TRBJ2-5; TRBD2 aligns across 9 bases. The CDR3 spans 16 residues. J was trimmed by 5 bases and V by 0 bases; bases with no gene match: 7. Germline values: CDR1 LNHNV, CDR2 YYDKDF (reference sequence). The CDR3, as DNA: TGTGCCACCAGCAGAGATTTGCGGGGGGGCCTCGAGACCCAGTACTTC. This sequence encodes CATSRDLRGGLETQYF.

The V gene is TRBV6-5, the J gene TRBJ2-5, with TRBD1 matching over 8 bases. With V trimmed by 5 bases and J by 1 base, 3 bases remained unmatched. Germline V CDR1 and CDR2: MNHEY, SVGAGI. The CDR3 is made up of 14 amino acids. The CDR3 DNA is TGTGCCAGCAGTAGAACAGGGGGCCAAGAGACCCAGTACTTC. This sequence encodes CASSRTGGQETQYF.

This clone was observed a single time. The chain employs TRBV2 and TRBJ1-2; no clear D gene. Germline-derived CDR1 and CDR2 are SNHLY and FYNNEI. The V gene lost 8 bases and the J gene lost 2 bases, with 6 bases spanning the gap. This CDR3 is 11 amino acids long. CDR3 DNA sequence: TGTGCCAGCTCACGGAACTATGGCTACACCTTC. It encodes CASSRNYGYTF.